Each of the 7 T cell receptor beta chains below was sequenced from the same sample in a study of beta chain features in type 1 diabetes. As every portion of the isolated RNA was reverse transcribed, the sequencing read expressed TCRB transcripts. Measured with immunoSEQ multiplex PCR; TCRdb has only the in-frame clones, and not every one. The data contain roughly 450,000 clones, about an eighth of them singletons. Sequenced material: naive CD4+ T cells from blood. These receptors all stem from a woman between 18 and 30 years old in good health.

The chain uses TRBV27 and TRBJ2-3, with D possibly being TRBD2 (6 bases). Per germline, CDR1 MNHEY and CDR2 SMNVEV (reference sequence). Trimming took 10 bases from V and 1 from J, leaving 9 bases between them. The CDR3 covers 12 residues. CDR3 sequence reads: CATGTGTDTQYF. The CDR3 DNA sequence: TGTGCCACCGGGACTGGCACAGATACGCAGTATTTT.

The chain uses TRBV27 and TRBJ2-1; D is possibly TRBD1 or TRBD2 (7 bases each). This CDR3 region has 17 residues. Per germline, CDR1 MNHEY and CDR2 SMNVEV (reference sequence). The V and J ends lost 3 bases and 4 bases respectively, with 19 bases between them. CDR3 DNA: TGTGCCAGCAGTTTGGGGTCCAGGGGGGGCGCTTACAATGAGCAGTTCTTC. Encoded protein: CASSLGSRGGAYNEQFF.

The chain employs TRBV28 and TRBJ2-5; D call uncertain. The germline CDR1 and CDR2 sequences are MDHEN and SYDVKM. CDR3 length: 12 residues. Deletions cut 2 bases from V and 7 bases from J, with 8 bases between. The CDR3: CASSLPAGTQYF. The CDR3 nucleotides are TGTGCCAGCAGTTTACCCGCCGGGACCCAGTACTTC.

The J gene is TRBJ2-1, the V gene TRBV7-3; 8 bases are shared with TRBD2. The CDR3 sequence is 15 residues long. The germline V gene encodes CDR1 SGHTA and CDR2 FQGTGA. V shed 5 bases, J shed 2 bases, and the junction held 5 bases outside the gene matches. This CDR3 reads CASSRSGMTYNEQFF. CDR3 coding DNA: TGTGCCAGCAGCCGTAGCGGGATGACCTACAATGAGCAGTTCTTC.

This clone has more than one count but fewer than ten. V usage is TRBV16 and J usage is TRBJ1-5; 7 nucleotides line up with TRBD1. In germline, CDR1 is KGHSY, CDR2 FQNENV. Trimming at V came to 6 bases and at J to 7 bases, leaving 6 bases not matched to a gene. The CDR3 has 13 residues. CDR3 region: CASSRQGSQPQHF. The CDR3 DNA reads TGTGCCAGCAGTAGACAGGGAAGCCAGCCCCAGCATTTT.

The rearrangement joins TRBV5-6 to TRBJ2-1; tentative D call: TRBD2 (6 bases). In germline, CDR1 is SGHDT, CDR2 YYEEEE. The CDR3 contains 16 residues. The V and J ends lost 4 bases and 2 bases respectively, with 16 bases between them. The CDR3 sequence: CASSLLLQRAYNEQFF. DNA for the CDR3: TGTGCCAGCAGCCTGCTGCTCCAGCGGGCCTACAATGAGCAGTTCTTC.

The chain has TRBV18 and TRBJ1-5; a weak D match, TRBD1 (5 bases). Germline assignment: CDR1 KGHSH and CDR2 LQKENI. The ends were cut back, 6 bases at V and 7 bases at J, with 13 bases in the middle. The length of the CDR3 is 13 residues. Here the CDR3 reads CASSYGRDQPQHF. CDR3 sequence (DNA): TGTGCCAGCTCGTACGGCAGGGACCAGCCCCAGCATTTT.